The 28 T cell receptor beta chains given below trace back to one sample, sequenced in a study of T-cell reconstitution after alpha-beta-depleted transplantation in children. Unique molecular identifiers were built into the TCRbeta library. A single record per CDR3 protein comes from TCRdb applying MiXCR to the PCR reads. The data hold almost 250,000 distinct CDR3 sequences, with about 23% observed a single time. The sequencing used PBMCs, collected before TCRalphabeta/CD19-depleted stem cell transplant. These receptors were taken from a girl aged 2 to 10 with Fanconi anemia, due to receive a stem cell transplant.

Here the CDR3 reads CASLYGQQETQYF. The CDR3 bases are TGTGCCAGCTTGTACGGACAGCAAGAGACCCAGTACTTC. V gene TRBV13 combines with J gene TRBJ2-5; weak D call: TRBD1 (6 bases). Germline CDR1 is PRHDT and CDR2 is FYEKMQ (reference sequence). V dropped 8 bases and J dropped 2 bases, with 12 bases sitting between them. The CDR3 runs to 13 residues.

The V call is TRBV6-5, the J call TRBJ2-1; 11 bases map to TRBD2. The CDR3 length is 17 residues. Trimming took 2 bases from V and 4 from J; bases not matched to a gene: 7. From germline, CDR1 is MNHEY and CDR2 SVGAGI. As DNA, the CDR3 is TGTGCCAGCAGTTACATAACTAGCGGGAGAGGTTACAATGAGCAGTTCTTC. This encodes CASSYITSGRGYNEQFF.

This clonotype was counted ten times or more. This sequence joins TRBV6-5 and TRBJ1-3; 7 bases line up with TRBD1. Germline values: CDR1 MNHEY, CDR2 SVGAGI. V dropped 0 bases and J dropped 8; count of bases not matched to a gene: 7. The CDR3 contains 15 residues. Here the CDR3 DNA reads TGTGCCAGCAGTTACTCAGGCAGGGGGTTGGACACCATATATTTT. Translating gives CASSYSGRGLDTIYF.

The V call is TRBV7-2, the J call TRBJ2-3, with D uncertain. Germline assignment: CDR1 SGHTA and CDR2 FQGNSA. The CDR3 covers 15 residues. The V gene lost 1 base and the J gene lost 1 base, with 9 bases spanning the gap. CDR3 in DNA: TGTGCCAGCAGCTTAGGTCCCCACGGCACAGATACGCAGTATTTT. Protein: CASSLGPHGTDTQYF.

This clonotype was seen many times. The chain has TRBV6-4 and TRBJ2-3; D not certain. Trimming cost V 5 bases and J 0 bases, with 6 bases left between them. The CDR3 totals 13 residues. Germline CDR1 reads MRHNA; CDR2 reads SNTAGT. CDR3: CASSPGSTDTQYF. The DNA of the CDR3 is TGTGCCAGCAGTCCCGGGAGCACAGATACGCAGTATTTT.

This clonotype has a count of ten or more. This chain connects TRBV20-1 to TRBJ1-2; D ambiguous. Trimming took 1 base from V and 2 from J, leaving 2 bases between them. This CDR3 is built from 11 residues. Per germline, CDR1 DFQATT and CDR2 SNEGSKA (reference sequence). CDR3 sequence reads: CSARANYGYTF. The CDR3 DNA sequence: TGCAGTGCTAGAGCAAACTATGGCTACACCTTC.

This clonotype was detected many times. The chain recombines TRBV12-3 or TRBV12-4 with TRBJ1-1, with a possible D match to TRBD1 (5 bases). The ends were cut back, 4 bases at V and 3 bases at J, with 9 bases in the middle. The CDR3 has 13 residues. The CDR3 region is CASSWGEHTEAFF. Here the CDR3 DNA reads TGTGCCAGCAGTTGGGGGGAGCACACTGAAGCTTTCTTT.

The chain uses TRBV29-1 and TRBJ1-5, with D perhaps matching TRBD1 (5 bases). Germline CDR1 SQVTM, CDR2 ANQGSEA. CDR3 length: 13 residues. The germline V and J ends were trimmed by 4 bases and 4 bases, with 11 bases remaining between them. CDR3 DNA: TGCAGCGTTGGCGGGACCGATAATCAGCCCCAGCATTTT. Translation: CSVGGTDNQPQHF.

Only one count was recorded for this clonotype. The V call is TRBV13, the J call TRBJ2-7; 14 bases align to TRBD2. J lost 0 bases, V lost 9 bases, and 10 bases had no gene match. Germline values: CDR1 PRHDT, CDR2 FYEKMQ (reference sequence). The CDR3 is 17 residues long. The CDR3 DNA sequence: TGTGCCAGGGGCTCCGGACTAGCGGGAGGTGTCTCCTACGAGCAGTACTTC. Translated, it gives CARGSGLAGGVSYEQYF.

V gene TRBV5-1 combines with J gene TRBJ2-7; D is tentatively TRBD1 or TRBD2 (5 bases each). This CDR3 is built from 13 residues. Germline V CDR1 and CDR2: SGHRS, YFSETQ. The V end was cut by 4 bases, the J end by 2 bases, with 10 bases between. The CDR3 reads CASSPGPTYEQYF. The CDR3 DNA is TGCGCCAGCAGCCCGGGACCAACCTACGAGCAGTACTTC.

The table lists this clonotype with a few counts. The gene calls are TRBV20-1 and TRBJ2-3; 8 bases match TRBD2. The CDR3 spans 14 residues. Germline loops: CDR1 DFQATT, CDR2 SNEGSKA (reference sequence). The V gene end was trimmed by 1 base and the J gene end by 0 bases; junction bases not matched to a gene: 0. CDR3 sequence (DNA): TGCAGTGCTAGAGTAGCGGGGAGCACAGATACGCAGTATTTT. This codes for CSARVAGSTDTQYF.

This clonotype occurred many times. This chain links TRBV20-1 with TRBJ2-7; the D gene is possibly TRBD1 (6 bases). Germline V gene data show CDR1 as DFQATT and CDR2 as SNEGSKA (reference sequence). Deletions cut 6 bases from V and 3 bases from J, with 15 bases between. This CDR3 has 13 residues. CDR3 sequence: CSATVDSYYEQYF. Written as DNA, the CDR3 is TGCAGTGCCACGGTGGACAGCTACTACGAGCAGTACTTC.

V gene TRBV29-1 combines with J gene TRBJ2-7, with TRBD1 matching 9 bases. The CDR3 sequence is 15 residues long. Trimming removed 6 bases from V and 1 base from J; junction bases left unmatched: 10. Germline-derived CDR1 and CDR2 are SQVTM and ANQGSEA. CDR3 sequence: CSVSLGDRVSYEQYF. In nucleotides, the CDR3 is TGCAGCGTGTCTCTAGGGGACAGGGTATCCTACGAGCAGTACTTC.

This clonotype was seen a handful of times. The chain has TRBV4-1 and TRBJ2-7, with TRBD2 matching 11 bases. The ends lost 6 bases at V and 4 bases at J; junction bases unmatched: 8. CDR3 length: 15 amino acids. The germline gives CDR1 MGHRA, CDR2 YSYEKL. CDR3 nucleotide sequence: TGCGCCAGCAGTCCTTTAGCGGGAGGGCCGTACGAGCAGTACTTC. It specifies CASSPLAGGPYEQYF.

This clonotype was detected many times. As DNA, the CDR3 is TGCAGCGTTGAAGGGACTAGCGGGGTCTATGAGCAGTTCTTC. It yields the protein CSVEGTSGVYEQFF. This chain connects TRBV29-1 to TRBJ2-1; 12 bases are a match to TRBD2. The CDR3 contains 14 residues. Germline V gives CDR1 SQVTM, CDR2 ANQGSEA. The V gene end was trimmed by 1 base and the J gene end by 8 bases; junction bases not matched to a gene: 3.

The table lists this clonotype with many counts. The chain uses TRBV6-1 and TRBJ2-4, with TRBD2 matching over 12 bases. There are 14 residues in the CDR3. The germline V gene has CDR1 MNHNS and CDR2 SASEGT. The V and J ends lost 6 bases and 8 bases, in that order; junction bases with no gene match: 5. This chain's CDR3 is CASSRLAGVDIQYF. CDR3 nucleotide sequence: TGTGCCAGCAGCAGACTAGCGGGGGTAGACATTCAGTACTTC.

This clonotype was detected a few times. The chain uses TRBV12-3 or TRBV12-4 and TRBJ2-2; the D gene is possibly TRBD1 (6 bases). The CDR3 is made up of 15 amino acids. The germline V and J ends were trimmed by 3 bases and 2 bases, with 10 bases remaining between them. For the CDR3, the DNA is TGTGCCAGCAGTTTCTGGGGACATAACACCGGGGAGCTGTTTTTT. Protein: CASSFWGHNTGELFF.

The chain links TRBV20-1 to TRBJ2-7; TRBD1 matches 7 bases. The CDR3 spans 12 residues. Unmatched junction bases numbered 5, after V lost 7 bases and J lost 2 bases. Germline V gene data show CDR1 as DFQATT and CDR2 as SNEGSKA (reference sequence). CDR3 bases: TGCAGTGACCCGGGACAGACCTACGAGCAGTACTTC. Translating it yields CSDPGQTYEQYF.

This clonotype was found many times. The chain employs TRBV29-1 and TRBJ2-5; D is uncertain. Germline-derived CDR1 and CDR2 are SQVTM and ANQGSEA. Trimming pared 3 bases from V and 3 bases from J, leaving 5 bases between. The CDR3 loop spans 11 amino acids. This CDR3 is CSVDLEETQYF. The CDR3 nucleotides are TGCAGCGTTGACCTGGAAGAGACCCAGTACTTC.

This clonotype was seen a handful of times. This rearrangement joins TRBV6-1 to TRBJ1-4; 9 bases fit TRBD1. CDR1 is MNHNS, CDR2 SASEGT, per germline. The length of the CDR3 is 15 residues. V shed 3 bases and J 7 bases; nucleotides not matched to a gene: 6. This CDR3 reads CASSDHDRGGEKLFF. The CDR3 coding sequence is TGTGCCAGCAGTGACCACGACAGGGGGGGTGAAAAACTGTTTTTT.

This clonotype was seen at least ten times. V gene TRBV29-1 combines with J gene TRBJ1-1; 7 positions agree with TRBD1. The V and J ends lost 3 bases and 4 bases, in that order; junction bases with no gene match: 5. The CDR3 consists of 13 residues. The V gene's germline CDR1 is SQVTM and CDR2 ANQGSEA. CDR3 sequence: CSVEGQGVTEAFF. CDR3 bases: TGCAGCGTTGAGGGTCAGGGGGTCACTGAAGCTTTCTTT. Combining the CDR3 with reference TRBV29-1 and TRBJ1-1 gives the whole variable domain SAVISQKPSRDICQRGTSLTIQCQVDSQVTMMFWYRQQPGQSLTLIATANQGSEATYESGFVIDKFPISRPNLTFSTLTVSNMSPEDSSIYLCSVEGQGVTEAFFGQGTRLTVV.

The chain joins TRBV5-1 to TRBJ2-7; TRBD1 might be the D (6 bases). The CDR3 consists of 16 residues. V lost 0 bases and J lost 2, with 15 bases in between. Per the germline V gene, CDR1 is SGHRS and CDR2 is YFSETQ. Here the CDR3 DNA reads TGCGCCAGCAGCTTGGTGGGGACACGGAGTGCCTACGAGCAGTACTTC. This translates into CASSLVGTRSAYEQYF.

As DNA, the CDR3 is TGTGCCAGCAGTTTAAACTGGGTGGGCGAGACCCAGTACTTC. It is translated as CASSLNWVGETQYF. This sequence joins TRBV28 and TRBJ2-5; no definite D call. V was cut by 2 bases and J by 5 bases, with 12 bases left in between. The CDR3 contains 14 residues. Germline CDR1 reads MDHEN; CDR2 reads SYDVKM.

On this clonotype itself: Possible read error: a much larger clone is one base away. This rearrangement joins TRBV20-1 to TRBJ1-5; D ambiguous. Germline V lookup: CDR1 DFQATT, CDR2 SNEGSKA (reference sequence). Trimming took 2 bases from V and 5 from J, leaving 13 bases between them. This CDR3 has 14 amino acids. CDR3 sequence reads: CSARREHPYQPQHF. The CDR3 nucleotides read TGCAGTGCTAGACGTGAGCATCCATATCAGCCCCAGCATTTT.

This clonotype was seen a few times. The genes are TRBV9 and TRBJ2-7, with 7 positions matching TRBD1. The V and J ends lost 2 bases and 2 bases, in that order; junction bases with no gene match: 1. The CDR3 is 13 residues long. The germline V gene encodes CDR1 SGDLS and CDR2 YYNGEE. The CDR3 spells CASSVGTAYEQYF. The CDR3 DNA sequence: TGTGCCAGCAGCGTGGGGACAGCCTACGAGCAGTACTTC.

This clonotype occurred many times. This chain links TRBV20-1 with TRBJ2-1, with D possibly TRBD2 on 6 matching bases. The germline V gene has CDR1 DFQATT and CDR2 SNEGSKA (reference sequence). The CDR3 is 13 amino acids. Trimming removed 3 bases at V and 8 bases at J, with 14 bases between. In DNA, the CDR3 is TGCAGTGCTAGTTTGGCTCAGCGGGATGAGCAGTTCTTC. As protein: CSASLAQRDEQFF.

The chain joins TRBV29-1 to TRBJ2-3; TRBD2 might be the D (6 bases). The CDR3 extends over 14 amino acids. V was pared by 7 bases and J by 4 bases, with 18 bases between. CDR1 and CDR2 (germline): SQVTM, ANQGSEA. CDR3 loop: CSGTPRTIADTQYF. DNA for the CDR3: TGCAGCGGAACCCCTCGGACTATCGCAGATACGCAGTATTTT.

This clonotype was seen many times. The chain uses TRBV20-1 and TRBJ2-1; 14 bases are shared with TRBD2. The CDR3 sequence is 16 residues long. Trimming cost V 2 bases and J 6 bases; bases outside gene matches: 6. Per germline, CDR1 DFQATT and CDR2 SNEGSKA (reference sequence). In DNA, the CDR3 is TGCAGTGCTAGAAATGTCGGACTAGCGGGAGGCAATGAGCAGTTCTTC. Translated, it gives CSARNVGLAGGNEQFF.